This record concerns one T cell receptor (beta chain) sequence. No cognate antigen has been identified for it. Per-base qualities were not stored, and no clone one base away is much larger. The sample originates from a study of technical replicates of blood from four donors (dated by TCRdb to the late 2010s). Receptor amplification or capture employed the immunoSEQ multiplex PCR assay. The clones in this table, taken by TCRdb from immuneACCESS, are in-frame only. Not every clone is retained; where verified, under half of the shortfall comes from an unresolved V gene, and the cause of the rest is unknown. The sample table holds tens of thousands of clones, of which 95% to 98% were seen once. The ten largest make up around 0.15% of the sample. The TCR sequence derives from a human donor in good health. The source material was T cells isolated from PBMCs.

The CDR3 in this case is CSVTGTNTGELFF. Read as DNA, the sequence is TGCAGCGTTACCGGGACGAACACCGGGGAGCTGTTTTTT. In this chain, TRBV29-1 is recombined with TRBJ2-2; the D region possibly corresponds to TRBD2 (5 bases align). V is cut by 5 bases and J by 0 bases, and the space between the germline ends is 7 bases. The germline V gene gives CDR1 as SQVTM and CDR2 as ANQGSEA. The CDR3 holds 13 amino acids from the cysteine to the phenylalanine. Here the CDR3 DNA is all that survives: 39 bases in frame from base 1.